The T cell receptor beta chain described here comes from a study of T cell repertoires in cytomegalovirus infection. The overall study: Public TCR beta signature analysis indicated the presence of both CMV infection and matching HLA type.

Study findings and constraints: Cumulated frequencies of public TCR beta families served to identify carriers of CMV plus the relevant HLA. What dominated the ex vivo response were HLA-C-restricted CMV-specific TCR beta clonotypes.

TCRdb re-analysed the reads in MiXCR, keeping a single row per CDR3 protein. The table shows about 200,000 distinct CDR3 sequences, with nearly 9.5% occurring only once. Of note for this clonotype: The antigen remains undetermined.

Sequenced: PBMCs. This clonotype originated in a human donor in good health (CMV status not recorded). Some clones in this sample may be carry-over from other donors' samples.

DNA for the CDR3: TGTGCCACCAGCAAGACAGGGGGATTGCGGGGCTACACCTTC. Amino acids: CATSKTGGLRGYTF. The chain is built from TRBV15 and TRBJ1-2; 9 nucleotides match TRBD1. With V trimmed by 4 bases and J by 8 bases, 8 bases remained unmatched. CDR3 size: 14 residues. Per germline, CDR1 LNHNV and CDR2 YYDKDF (reference sequence).